This T cell receptor (beta chain) appears in the sequencing data of a study of T cell responses to AZD1222 COVID-19 vaccine (dated by TCRdb to the early 2020s). About the study as a whole: Because spike-specific TCR depth and breadth did not differ between the two schedules, AZD1222 recipients who got a second dose at roughly 4 weeks were pooled with those who got a second dose at roughly 12 weeks. TCR sequencing covered fewer than 250 trial participants: some 210 given two doses of AZD1222 and approximately 26 given two doses of MenACWY control vaccine. Enrollment into the trials was organized by age into subgroups of 18-55, 56-69 and 70-plus years, and those subgroups contained roughly 150, 30 and 60 TCR-sequenced participants, respectively. The research as a whole found: After two AZD1222 doses, both the breadth and the depth of spike-specific TCRs were significantly higher than at day 0 and than in MenACWY recipients. Conclusions about previously exposed vaccinees are limited, since just 5 or 6 AZD1222 recipients were seropositive for SARS-CoV-2 at baseline. In the small 56-69-year group, the increase in depth fell short of significance, most likely because of low power. No day 14 peak-response samples were available, so repertoires were characterized only after the peak T cell response. The vaccine-associated CD4 TCRs covered the entire spike protein, and the dominant responses fell in regions 160-218 and 743-854. Participants were mostly white British, with more females than males. The authors suggested clonal diversity may have been underestimated. Reportedly, almost half of the unique spike-specific TCRs recognized epitopes lying outside the regions that are mutated in the B.1.351 and B.1.1.7 variants.

Per the publication, the time point label means: baseline before first vaccination. Vaccinee samples were obtained from the UK trials COV001 and COV002, which included a single-blind randomized controlled phase 2/3 trial of AZD1222 (ChAdOx1 nCoV-19) in healthy adults. For TCRbeta chain sequencing, PBMC samples from trial participants were taken at day 0 and at day 28 after the second dose. The CDR3 regions of human TCRbeta chains were analyzed by immunosequencing. Turning to the authors' computational methods: TCRs in the repertoires were matched against a reference library of SARS-CoV-2-specific TCRs that had been generated with the MIRA antigen-specificity platform. Breadth meant the fraction of unique TCRs that were SARS-CoV-2-associated, whereas depth meant the fraction of total T cells that were SARS-CoV-2-associated. Using the MIRA data, each spike-specific TCR was assigned both to the spike region to which the TCR was reactive and to a CD4 or CD8 class. Log10-transformed breadth and depth values were compared by one-way ANOVA with Sidak's multiple comparisons tests. TCRdb took this table from immuneACCESS and kept in-frame rearrangements with V and J called. Such tables lack part of the clones; where checked against another copy, unresolved V genes explain under half of the gap, and the rest is unexplained. V, J and clone size were drawn from that table, and D and trimming were deduced from the DNA. The sample table holds 95,000 to 150,000 clones, of which 85% to 90% were seen once. The ten top clones hold about 27% of the sample.

CDR3 length: 16 amino acids, cysteine to phenylalanine. Only the CDR3 portion is preserved as DNA: 48 bases, with reading frame beginning at the first base. Trimming removed 2 bases from V and 3 bases from J, leaving 17 bases between the germline ends. CDR1 and CDR2 are read off the germline V gene as MNHEY and SVGAGI. Concerning this clone itself: The clone's antigen remains unknown. No base-level quality is on record; no much larger clone is a single base apart.

The sequence joins TRBV6-5 to TRBJ2-7; 5 matching bases give a weak D call of TRBD2. This sequence originates from an adult in good health. Specimen: peripheral blood, collected on day 0 of AZD1222 vaccination. The sequenced DNA: TGTGCCAGCAGTTACCGGGGTAGCACCAAGGGCTACGAGCAGTACTTC. This translates into CASSYRGSTKGYEQYF.